The clone carrying this TCR beta chain has at least ten counts. Its antigen is not identified. Germline CDR1 is ENHRY and CDR2 is SYGVKD. The CDR3 covers 13 residues. With 4 bases removed from V and 1 base from J, the gap between germline ends came to 8 bases. TCRdb reanalysed the RT-PCR reads using MiXCR and keeps one entry per CDR3 protein. In the table there are fewer than 600,000 distinct CDR3 sequences, approximately 6.9% of which are singletons. The data derive from a study of response to subunit inactivated influenza vaccine. Study results and caveats: After each seasonal influenza vaccination, few new T cells are recruited, the authors suggested.

The clonotype originates from a man aged 45 to 70 who received an inactivated influenza vaccine. This material consisted of PBMCs from blood, taken around 2 years after vaccination. This rearrangement joins TRBV10-3 to TRBJ2-7; D uncertain. The CDR3 reads CAISVEPSYEQYF. The DNA of the CDR3 is TGTGCCATCAGTGTAGAGCCTTCCTACGAGCAGTACTTC.